Sequencing of this T cell receptor beta chain was carried out in a study of shared clonotypes between healthy human individuals. Assay: immunoSEQ multiplex PCR; the TCRdb copy retains only in-frame clones and omits some. The table shows over 400,000 clones, with around 80% occurring only once. This clone was seen only a few times. This receptor was obtained from a woman between 35 and 50 years old in good health. Some clones in this sample may be carry-over from other donors' samples. Material: PBMCs.

The CDR3 DNA is TGTGCCAGCAGTGCGACTAGCGGGAGCTCAGATACGCAGTATTTT. Its protein product is CASSATSGSSDTQYF. V is TRBV6-1 and J is TRBJ2-3, with 12 nucleotides matching TRBD2. Trimming at V came to 4 bases and at J to 4 bases, leaving 3 bases not matched to a gene. CDR3 size: 15 residues. Germline-derived CDR1 and CDR2 are MNHNS and SASEGT.